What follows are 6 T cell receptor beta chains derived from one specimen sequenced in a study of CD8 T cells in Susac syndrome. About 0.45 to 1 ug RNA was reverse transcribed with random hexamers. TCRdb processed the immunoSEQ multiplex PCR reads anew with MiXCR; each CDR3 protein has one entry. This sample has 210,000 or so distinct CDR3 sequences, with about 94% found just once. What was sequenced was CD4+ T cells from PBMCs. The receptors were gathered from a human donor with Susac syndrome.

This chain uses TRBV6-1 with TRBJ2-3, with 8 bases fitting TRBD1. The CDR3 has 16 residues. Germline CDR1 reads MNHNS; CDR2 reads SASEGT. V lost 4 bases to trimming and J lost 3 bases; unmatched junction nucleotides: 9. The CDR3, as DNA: TGTGCCAGCAGTGGAGCCGGGACAGGTTTGACAGATACGCAGTATTTT. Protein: CASSGAGTGLTDTQYF.

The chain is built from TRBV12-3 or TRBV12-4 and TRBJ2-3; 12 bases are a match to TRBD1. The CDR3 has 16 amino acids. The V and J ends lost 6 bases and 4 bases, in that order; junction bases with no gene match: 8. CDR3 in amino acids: CASSPRDRGLADTQYF. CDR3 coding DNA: TGTGCCAGCAGCCCTCGGGACAGGGGGCTGGCAGATACGCAGTATTTT.

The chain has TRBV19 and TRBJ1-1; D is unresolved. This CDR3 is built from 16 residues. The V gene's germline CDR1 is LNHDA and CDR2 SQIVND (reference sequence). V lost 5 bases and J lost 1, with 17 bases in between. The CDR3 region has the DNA TGTGCCAGTAGTCCCGGAGGAGAGAGGGCGAACACTGAAGCTTTCTTT. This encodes CASSPGGERANTEAFF.

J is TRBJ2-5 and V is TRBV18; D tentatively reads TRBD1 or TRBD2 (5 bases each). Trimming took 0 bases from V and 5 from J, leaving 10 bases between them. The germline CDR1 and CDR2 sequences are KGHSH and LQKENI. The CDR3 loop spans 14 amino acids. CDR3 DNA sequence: TGTGCCAGCTCACCACCAGGGGAGCCGGAGACCCAGTACTTC. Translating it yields CASSPPGEPETQYF. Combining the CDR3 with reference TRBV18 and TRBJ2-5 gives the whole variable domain NAGVMQNPRHLVRRRGQEARLRCSPMKGHSHVYWYRQLPEEGLKFMVYLQKENIIDESGMPKERFSAEFPKEGPSILRIQQVVRGDSAAYFCASSPPGEPETQYFGPGTRLLVL.

The CDR3 region is CSVRLGQESYNEQFF. The CDR3 DNA reads as TGCAGCGTTCGGCTGGGACAGGAGTCCTACAATGAGCAGTTCTTC. The chain joins TRBV29-1 to TRBJ2-1; 8 bases are a match to TRBD1. The CDR3 has 15 residues. Germline CDR1 and CDR2: SQVTM and ANQGSEA. Losses at the gene ends were 5 bases for V and 1 base for J; bases not matched to a gene: 7.

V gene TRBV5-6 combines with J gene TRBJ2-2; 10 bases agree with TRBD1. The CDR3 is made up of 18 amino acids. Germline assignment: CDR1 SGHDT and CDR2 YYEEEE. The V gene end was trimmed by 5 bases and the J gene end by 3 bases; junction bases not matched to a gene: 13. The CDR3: CASSPVPGQGRDTGELFF. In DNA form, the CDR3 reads TGTGCCAGCAGTCCGGTCCCGGGACAGGGGCGGGACACCGGGGAGCTGTTTTTT.